The clone carrying this T cell receptor beta chain was counted at least ten times. Building of the TCR beta libraries involved iRepertoire HTBI primers and Arm-PCR of CDR3 regions. TCRdb reanalysed the multiplex PCR reads using MiXCR and keeps one entry per CDR3 protein. This sample has roughly 500,000 distinct CDR3 sequences, with roughly 13% found just once. Time point noted: newly diagnosed GD, antithyroid drugs for less than 3 months. There was RNA extracted from PBMCs, and the TCR library was made from it. This CDR3 contains 13 residues. The V end lost 3 bases, the J end lost 2 bases, and 8 bases lay between the germline ends. The germline gives CDR1 DFQATT, CDR2 SNEGSKA (reference sequence). The data belong to a study of regulatory T cells in long-lasting Graves disease. The same data also went into a second study, on T cells in Graves' hyperthyroidism and ophthalmopathy. That source notes: Exclusions: uncontrolled infection, other autoimmune disease, pregnancy, lactation.

The clonotype originates from a man in his thirties or forties with Graves disease. Material: peripheral blood mononuclear cells (PBMCs), obtained at new diagnosis, from a patient treated with antithyroid drugs. The chain joins TRBV20-1 to TRBJ1-3; no definite D call. The CDR3 region is CSARGWPGNTIYF. In DNA form, the CDR3 reads TGCAGTGCTAGGGGTTGGCCTGGAAACACCATATATTTT.